These 10 T cell receptor beta chains came from one sample sequenced in a study of cytomegalovirus exposure and HLA in healthy donors. Use of 60 Vbeta and 13 Jbeta primers characterized the PCR. Some clones are missing from TCRdb's copy, which holds only in-frame ones; the method was immunoSEQ multiplex PCR. The table lists roughly 150,000 clones, roughly four fifths of them singletons. Sequencing was carried out using PBMCs. These TCRs come from a male donor in good health and CMV-seropositive.

The chain carries TRBV5-6 and TRBJ2-5; D is possibly TRBD2 (6 bases). In germline, CDR1 is SGHDT, CDR2 YYEEEE. This CDR3 comprises 14 residues. V lost 1 base and J lost 3, with 10 bases in between. The CDR3, as DNA: TGTGCCAGCAGCTTGTATAGCGGAGAAGAGACCCAGTACTTC. Amino acids: CASSLYSGEETQYF.

The V gene is TRBV7-8, the J gene TRBJ2-5; the match to TRBD1 covers 12 bases. CDR3 size: 17 residues. After removal of 3 bases from V and 3 bases from J, the junction contained 8 bases not matched to a gene. Per the germline V gene, CDR1 is SGHVS and CDR2 is FQNEAQ. The CDR3 loop reads CASSFRWDRGPEETQYF. In DNA form, the CDR3 reads TGTGCCAGCAGCTTTAGGTGGGACAGGGGGCCCGAAGAGACCCAGTACTTC. The full variable domain, its missing parts supplied by reference TRBV7-8 and TRBJ2-5, is GAGVSQSPRYKVAKRGQDVALRCDPISGHVSLFWYQQALGQGPEFLTYFQNEAQLDKSGLPSDRFFAERPEGSVSTLKIQRTQQEDSAVYLCASSFRWDRGPEETQYFGPGTRLLVL.

CDR3 nucleotide sequence: TGTGCCAGCAGCGCGGGATATACAGATACGCAGTATTTT. Residues: CASSAGYTDTQYF. This chain joins TRBV7-2 and TRBJ2-3, with a possible D match to TRBD2 (6 bases). V lost 5 bases and J 3 bases, leaving 9 bases between the germline ends. Germline V CDR1 and CDR2: SGHTA, FQGNSA. The CDR3 runs 13 residues.

The J gene is TRBJ2-7, the V gene TRBV10-2; 8 nucleotides agree with TRBD1. This CDR3 has 13 residues. With V trimmed by 6 bases and J by 3 bases, 4 bases remained unmatched. Per the germline V gene, CDR1 is WSHSY and CDR2 is SAAADI. The chain's CDR3 is CASRDRADYEQYF. The CDR3 nucleotides are TGCGCCAGCAGGGACAGGGCGGACTACGAGCAGTACTTC.

The chain couples TRBV10-3 to TRBJ2-7, with a weak D call TRBD1 (7 bases). V dropped 4 bases and J dropped 0 bases, with 10 bases sitting between them. In germline, CDR1 is ENHRY, CDR2 SYGVKD. This CDR3 is built from 14 residues. CDR3 protein: CAISGQGLSYEQYF. DNA for the CDR3: TGTGCCATCAGTGGACAGGGACTCTCCTACGAGCAGTACTTC.

The J gene is TRBJ2-7, the V gene TRBV27; 8 nucleotides agree with TRBD1. Per the germline V gene, CDR1 is MNHEY and CDR2 is SMNVEV (reference sequence). CDR3 length: 15 amino acids. Losses at the gene ends were 3 bases for V and 3 bases for J; bases not matched to a gene: 7. CDR3 region: CASSFGRDRSYEQYF. Here the CDR3 DNA reads TGTGCCAGCAGTTTTGGCCGGGACAGGAGCTACGAGCAGTACTTC.

This clone was observed a single time. V usage is TRBV5-8 and J usage is TRBJ1-2; 8 bases align to TRBD1. The ends lost 3 bases at V and 4 bases at J; junction bases unmatched: 5. The CDR3 consists of 14 residues. From germline, CDR1 is SGHTS and CDR2 YDEGEE. DNA of the CDR3: TGTGCCAGCAGCTCTGGACAGGGAGGCTATGGCTACACCTTC. Translation: CASSSGQGGYGYTF.

The J gene is TRBJ1-1, the V gene TRBV10-1; D ambiguous. This CDR3 spans 14 amino acids. Germline V CDR1 and CDR2: WNHNN, SYGVQD (reference sequence). Trimming stripped 2 bases from V and 0 bases from J, with 7 bases between. The CDR3 loop is CASSETVMNTEAFF. CDR3 bases: TGCGCCAGCAGTGAGACAGTCATGAACACTGAAGCTTTCTTT.

The gene calls are TRBV6-5 and TRBJ1-2; weak D call: TRBD1 (6 bases). Germline V gives CDR1 MNHEY, CDR2 SVGAGI. CDR3 length: 13 residues. Trimming took 5 bases from V and 3 from J, leaving 10 bases between them. The CDR3 is CASSTRTDYGYTF. The CDR3 nucleotides read TGTGCCAGCAGTACTCGGACAGACTATGGCTACACCTTC.

This rearrangement joins TRBV10-1 to TRBJ1-2; 9 bases agree with TRBD1. The CDR3 contains 15 residues. Germline V lookup: CDR1 WNHNN, CDR2 SYGVQD (reference sequence). J gave up 5 bases and V 6 bases, and 10 bases lay outside the gene matches. The CDR3 protein is CASSPGQGNWYGYTF. Written as DNA, the CDR3 is TGCGCCAGCAGCCCCGGACAGGGGAACTGGTATGGCTACACCTTC.